This TCR beta chain was profiled in a study of spatial heterogeneity in lung cancer. Study background: The count of detected beta-chain sequences consistently exceeded that of alpha-chain sequences. The average appearance count of each unique TCR and UMI combination in raw reads was more than eight.

Regarding time point: sample taken at primary tumor resection. Whole RNA came from tumor, nontumor lung or frozen PBMC and was sequenced without being sorted. The donor population consisted of more than 55 patients with untreated, early-stage non-small cell lung cancer. Germline values: CDR1 SEHNR, CDR2 FQNEAQ (reference sequence). This CDR3 has 14 residues. Deletions cut 1 base from V and 0 bases from J, with 6 bases between. Every cDNA TCR molecule received its own unique molecular identifier. TCRdb reprocessed the 5' RACE reads with MiXCR, giving one entry per CDR3 protein. Of nearly 50,000 distinct CDR3 sequences listed, about 7.4% are singletons.

This chain joins TRBV7-9 and TRBJ1-1; no firm D call. Sequenced material: PBMCs, taken at surgery. The clonotype comes from a female donor with early-stage non-small cell lung cancer. This CDR3 is CASSLDRLNTEAFF. The DNA of the CDR3 is TGTGCCAGCAGCTTAGACAGATTGAACACTGAAGCTTTCTTT.